A single T cell receptor beta chain is shown here with its context. The record originates from a study of blood T cell repertoires in COVID-19. The wider study: Collection of acute and convalescent COVID-19 samples took place in the United States, Italy and Spain.

Data came from immunoSEQ multiplex PCR; TCRdb stores just in-frame clones and leaves some out. The table has about 220,000 clones, less than 90% seen once; the top ten hold roughly 2.7%. Living in under 30 US areas, the participants were between about 18 and 90 years of age. Clinical history reported by participants formed the basis on which cohorts were assigned. The CDR3 runs 13 residues. V lost 2 bases and J 5 bases, leaving 10 bases between the germline ends. Germline CDR1 SGHDN, CDR2 FVKESK. The rearrangement joins TRBV14 to TRBJ2-7, with a weak D call TRBD1 (5 bases). This sequence originates from a woman in her twenties or thirties who had recovered from COVID-19. The source material was PBMCs or T cells enriched from blood (not recorded which). DNA for the CDR3: TGTGCCAGCAGCCAACGCCGGACAAACGAGCAGTACTTC. Translation: CASSQRRTNEQYF.